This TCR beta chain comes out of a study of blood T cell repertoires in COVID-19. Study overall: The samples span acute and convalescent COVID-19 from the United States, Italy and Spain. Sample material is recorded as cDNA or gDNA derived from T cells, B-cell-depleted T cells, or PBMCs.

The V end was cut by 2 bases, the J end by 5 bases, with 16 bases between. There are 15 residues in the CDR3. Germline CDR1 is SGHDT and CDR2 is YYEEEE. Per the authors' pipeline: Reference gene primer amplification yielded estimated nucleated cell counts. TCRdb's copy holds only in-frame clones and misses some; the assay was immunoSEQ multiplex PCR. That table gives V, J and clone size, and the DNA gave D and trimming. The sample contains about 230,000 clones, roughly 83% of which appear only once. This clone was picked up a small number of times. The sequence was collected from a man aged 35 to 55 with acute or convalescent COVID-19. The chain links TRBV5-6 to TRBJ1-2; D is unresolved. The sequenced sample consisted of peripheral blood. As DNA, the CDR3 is TGTGCCAGCAGCTTAAATTTCGGGTTTCGATATGGCTACACCTTC. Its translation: CASSLNFGFRYGYTF. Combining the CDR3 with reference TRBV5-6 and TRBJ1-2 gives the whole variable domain DAGVTQSPTHLIKTRGQQVTLRCSPKSGHDTVSWYQQALGQGPQFIFQYYEEEERQRGNFPDRFSGHQFPNYSSELNVNALLLGDSALYLCASSLNFGFRYGYTFGSGTRLTVV.